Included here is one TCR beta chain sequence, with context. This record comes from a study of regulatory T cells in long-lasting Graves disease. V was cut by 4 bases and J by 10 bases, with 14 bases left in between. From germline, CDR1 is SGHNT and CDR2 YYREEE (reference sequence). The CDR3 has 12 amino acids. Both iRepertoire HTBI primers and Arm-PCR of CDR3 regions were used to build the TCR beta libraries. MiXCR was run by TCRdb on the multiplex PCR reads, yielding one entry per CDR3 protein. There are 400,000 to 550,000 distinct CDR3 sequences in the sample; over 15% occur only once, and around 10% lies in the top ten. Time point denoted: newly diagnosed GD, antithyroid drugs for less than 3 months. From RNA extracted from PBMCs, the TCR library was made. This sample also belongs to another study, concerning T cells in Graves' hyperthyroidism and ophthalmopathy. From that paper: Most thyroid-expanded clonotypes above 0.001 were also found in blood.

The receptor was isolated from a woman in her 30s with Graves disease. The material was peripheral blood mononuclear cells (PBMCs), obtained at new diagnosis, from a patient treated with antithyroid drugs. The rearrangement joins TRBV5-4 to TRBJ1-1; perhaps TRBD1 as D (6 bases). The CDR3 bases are TGTGCCAGCAGCAACAACAGGGCAGCAGCTTTCTTT. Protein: CASSNNRAAAFF. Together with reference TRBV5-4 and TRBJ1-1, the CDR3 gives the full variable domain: ETGVTQSPTHLIKTRGQQVTLRCSSQSGHNTVSWYQQALGQGPQFIFQYYREEENGRGNFPPRFSGLQFPNYSSELNVNALELDDSALYLCASSNNRAAAFFGQGTRLTVV.